Shown below are 19 T cell receptor beta chains from a single sample sequenced in a study of identifying expanded T cells in peripheral blood. The table came from immunoSEQ multiplex PCR; TCRdb's copy has only in-frame clones and leaves some out. The sample has some 90,000 clones, about 86% seen once. Sequencing was performed on blood. Receptor source: a person aged 18 to 75 in good health.

For the CDR3, the DNA is TGTGCCAGCAGTTACTCGCGGGGGTCAACAGATACGCAGTATTTT. Translating gives CASSYSRGSTDTQYF. V is TRBV6-6 and J is TRBJ2-3; 7 bases match TRBD2. Unmatched junction bases numbered 3, after V lost 0 bases and J lost 3 bases. Germline V gene sequence: CDR1 MNHNY, CDR2 SVGAGI (reference sequence). This CDR3 region has 15 residues.

This chain connects TRBV11-2 to TRBJ2-1; D is perhaps TRBD1 (5 bases). Trimming removed 5 bases from V and 4 bases from J, with 18 bases in between. There are 16 residues in the CDR3. The V gene's germline CDR1 is SGHAT and CDR2 FQNNGV. The CDR3 nucleotides are TGTGCCAGCAGCCCCTCGCTGGGGCAGCAGTACAATGAGCAGTTCTTC. It specifies CASSPSLGQQYNEQFF.

The chain combines TRBV19 with TRBJ2-7, with TRBD1 matching 9 bases. The CDR3 loop spans 17 amino acids. The germline CDR1 and CDR2 sequences are LNHDA and SQIVND (reference sequence). The V segment lost 4 bases and the J segment 0 bases; nucleotides outside the gene matches: 10. CDR3 nucleotides: TGTGCCAGTAGTACGAAGACAGGGGGGGGGACCTCCTACGAGCAGTACTTC. It is translated as CASSTKTGGGTSYEQYF.

This chain uses TRBV11-2 with TRBJ2-7; 8 bases align to TRBD1. The length of the CDR3 is 16 residues. The V and J ends lost 1 base and 2 bases, in that order; junction bases with no gene match: 7. Germline V CDR1 and CDR2: SGHAT, FQNNGV. CDR3 in amino acids: CASSLGGQVRTYEQYF. The CDR3 DNA reads TGTGCCAGCAGCTTAGGGGGACAGGTACGAACCTACGAGCAGTACTTC.

V and J are TRBV6-5 and TRBJ1-1, with D possibly matching TRBD1 (5 bases). V gave up 0 bases and J gave up 1 base, with 6 bases separating them. The CDR3 totals 14 residues. Germline lookup yields CDR1 MNHEY and CDR2 SVGAGI. The CDR3 DNA reads as TGTGCCAGCAGTTACTCGGGGACGAACACTGAAGCTTTCTTT. Its translation is CASSYSGTNTEAFF.

With regard to this clone: One end of the junction is discordant with germline, which a read error may explain. The J gene is TRBJ2-7, the V gene TRBV28, with D possibly being TRBD1 or TRBD2 (6 bases each). The CDR3 sequence is 12 residues long. Per the germline V gene, CDR1 is MDHEN and CDR2 is SYDVKM. In DNA, the CDR3 is TGTGCCATCAGTGTGGGGGGCCGAGAGCAGTACTTC. The encoded protein is CAISVGGREQYF.

V and J are TRBV7-9 and TRBJ2-1; maybe TRBD1 (7 bases). Looked up from germline, CDR1 is SEHNR and CDR2 is FQNEAQ (reference sequence). Trimming pared 5 bases from V and 2 bases from J, leaving 19 bases between. The CDR3 totals 17 residues. The CDR3 region has the DNA TGTGCCAGCAGCCGCTCGAGACAGGGACTTACCTACAATGAGCAGTTCTTC. As protein: CASSRSRQGLTYNEQFF.

This chain connects TRBV7-2 to TRBJ2-3; D is unclear. V gave up 7 bases and J gave up 1 base, with 9 bases separating them. CDR3 length equals 13 residues. The germline CDR1 and CDR2 sequences are SGHTA and FQGNSA. CDR3 DNA sequence: TGTGCCAGCACCCGGTGGGGCACAGATACGCAGTATTTT. Translated: CASTRWGTDTQYF.

V is TRBV4-3 and J is TRBJ1-2; TRBD1 matches at 9 bases. The trim removed 5 bases at V and 6 bases at J, leaving 10 bases unmatched. The CDR3 loop spans 15 amino acids. Per the germline V gene, CDR1 is LGHNA and CDR2 is YSLEER. The DNA of the CDR3 is TGCGCCAGCAGCTTCACCGGGACAGGGTATCATGGCTACACCTTC. Translation gives CASSFTGTGYHGYTF.

A single count supports this clone. This sequence joins TRBV6-5 and TRBJ1-3; possibly TRBD1 for D (5 bases). The germline V gene has CDR1 MNHEY and CDR2 SVGAGI. The CDR3 has 15 amino acids. V was shortened by 8 bases and J by 0 bases, with 14 bases between the two germline ends. The CDR3: CASSGVWGSGNTIYF. Written as DNA, the CDR3 is TGTGCCAGCTCGGGGGTCTGGGGCTCTGGAAACACCATATATTTT.

Only a few counts were recorded for this clone. J is TRBJ2-4 and V is TRBV7-9, with a possible D match to TRBD1 (5 bases). V was cut by 7 bases and J by 6 bases, with 19 bases left in between. This CDR3 region has 15 residues. CDR1 is SEHNR, CDR2 FQNEAQ, per germline (reference sequence). In DNA form, the CDR3 reads TGTGCCAGCACCCCCATGGGGCTAGAAAGAAACATTCAGTACTTC. As protein: CASTPMGLERNIQYF.

The J gene is TRBJ1-1, the V gene TRBV7-8; D not certain. CDR3 length: 14 residues. V dropped 0 bases and J dropped 3 bases, with 8 bases sitting between them. Germline loops: CDR1 SGHVS, CDR2 FQNEAQ. The CDR3: CASSLAVSDTEAFF. The CDR3 bases are TGTGCCAGCAGCTTAGCAGTCAGCGACACTGAAGCTTTCTTT.

CDR3 protein: CASSLKAARLNTEAFF. The CDR3 DNA reads TGTGCCAGCAGTTTAAAGGCGGCCCGGTTGAACACTGAAGCTTTCTTT. J is TRBJ1-1 and V is TRBV27; D uncertain. The CDR3 runs to 16 residues. The germline V gene encodes CDR1 MNHEY and CDR2 SMNVEV (reference sequence). Between the trimmed V and J ends, which lost 2 bases and 0 bases, there was a span of 13 bases.

The chain carries TRBV2 and TRBJ2-3; TRBD1 is a possible D gene (6 bases). Germline V gene lookup returns CDR1 SNHLY and CDR2 FYNNEI. V was clipped by 5 bases and J by 0 bases, with 21 bases between them. The CDR3 has 18 amino acids. As DNA, the CDR3 is TGTGCCAGCAGTACAATCACAGGGTTTAGTTCTAGCACAGATACGCAGTATTTT. The encoded protein is CASSTITGFSSSTDTQYF.

This chain uses TRBV19 with TRBJ2-5, with no clear D. Trimming left V 5 bases short and J 4 bases short, with 17 bases between. The length of the CDR3 is 15 residues. Germline V lookup: CDR1 LNHDA, CDR2 SQIVND (reference sequence). The CDR3, as DNA: TGTGCCAGTAGTGGTATAGTGGGCGGTGCAGAGACCCAGTACTTC. Residues: CASSGIVGGAETQYF.

The table lists this clone with a count of one. The V call is TRBV30, the J call TRBJ1-5, with D maybe TRBD1 (5 bases). Germline V gene data show CDR1 as GTSNPN and CDR2 as SVGIG (reference sequence). Trimming pared 1 base from V and 2 bases from J, leaving 15 bases between. The CDR3 sequence is 16 residues long. In DNA, the CDR3 is TGTGCCTGGAGTGCCTACGGGGGGGGTGGCAATCAGCCCCAGCATTTT. It specifies CAWSAYGGGGNQPQHF.

This sequence joins TRBV4-1 and TRBJ2-3, with 8 bases that match TRBD2. J was trimmed by 6 bases and V by 0 bases; bases with no gene match: 11. Germline values: CDR1 MGHRA, CDR2 YSYEKL. The CDR3 runs 17 residues. The CDR3 DNA sequence: TGCGCCAGCAGCCAAGATTTATCGGGGGGGCCGGTTGATACGCAGTATTTT. It encodes CASSQDLSGGPVDTQYF.

This clone has more than one count but fewer than ten. The rearrangement links TRBV6-6 to TRBJ1-6, with 9 bases matching TRBD1. Germline-derived CDR1 and CDR2 are MNHNY and SVGAGI (reference sequence). The CDR3 extends over 14 amino acids. J lost 13 bases, V lost 3 bases, and 7 bases had no gene match. In DNA, the CDR3 is TGTGCCAGCAGTTATTCGGGACAGGGTGTTCCCCTCCACTTT. Translation: CASSYSGQGVPLHF.

J is TRBJ2-1 and V is TRBV18; 7 bases fit TRBD1. V gave up 2 bases and J gave up 5 bases; unmatched junction bases: 6. CDR3 length: 15 amino acids. Germline V gene data show CDR1 as KGHSH and CDR2 as LQKENI. The CDR3 DNA reads TGTGCCAGCTCACCAGGAGACAGGGTAAACAATGAGCAGTTCTTC. It specifies CASSPGDRVNNEQFF. The full variable domain, with the rest looked up from reference TRBV18 and TRBJ2-1, is NAGVMQNPRHLVRRRGQEARLRCSPMKGHSHVYWYRQLPEEGLKFMVYLQKENIIDESGMPKERFSAEFPKEGPSILRIQQVVRGDSAAYFCASSPGDRVNNEQFFGPGTRLTVL.